This T cell receptor (beta chain) appears in the sequencing data of a study of blood T cell repertoires in COVID-19. Study-level background: Samples of COVID-19 (acute and convalescent) were obtained from the United States, Italy and Spain. In each case, the material was cDNA or gDNA derived from T cells, B-cell-depleted T cells, or PBMCs.

Study processing details: Estimated nucleated cell counts came from reference gene primer amplification. Assay used: immunoSEQ multiplex PCR; TCRdb lists only in-frame clones, some missing. V, J and clone size are those of that table, while D and trimming were read from the DNA. The data show some 170,000 clones, with 75% to 80% seen just once and 26% held by the top ten. This clone was picked up a small number of times. The CDR3 loop spans 14 amino acids. V shed 0 bases and J shed 8 bases, with 12 bases lying between them. Germline CDR1 SGHRS, CDR2 YFSETQ. Source material: peripheral blood. V gene TRBV5-1 combines with J gene TRBJ2-4; TRBD2 might be the D (6 bases). This receptor was identified in a woman aged 70 to 79 with acute or convalescent COVID-19. In DNA, the CDR3 is TGCGCCAGCAGCTTGGTGGGGGGTAGAGACATTCAGTACTTC. It codes for CASSLVGGRDIQYF.